These 18 T cell receptor beta chains came from one sample sequenced in a study of T cell repertoires in cytomegalovirus infection. TCRdb independently ran MiXCR on the reads; one entry per CDR3 protein. The table includes about 770,000 distinct CDR3 sequences, about 27% detected once. These receptors' targets are unknown. Source: cultured CD8+ T cells from PBMCs, taken from culture after CMV antigen stimulation. The receptor source for this set is a human donor in good health (CMV status not recorded). Some clones in this sample may be carry-over from other donors' samples.

The V and J genes are TRBV19 and TRBJ1-1; 8 bases line up with TRBD1. From germline, CDR1 is LNHDA and CDR2 SQIVND (reference sequence). The CDR3 sequence is 15 residues long. Trimming removed 1 base from V and 3 bases from J; junction bases left unmatched: 4. The CDR3 loop is CASSIAGGGDTEAFF. The CDR3 DNA is TGTGCCAGTAGTATAGCAGGGGGCGGGGACACTGAAGCTTTCTTT.

This sequence joins TRBV29-1 and TRBJ1-2; 8 bases line up with TRBD1. Germline V gene lookup returns CDR1 SQVTM and CDR2 ANQGSEA. The CDR3 spans 13 residues. V lost 7 bases to trimming and J lost 7 bases; unmatched junction nucleotides: 11. CDR3 loop: CSAKTGEEFGYTF. Here the CDR3 DNA reads TGCAGCGCCAAGACAGGGGAGGAATTTGGCTACACCTTC.

The genes are TRBV6-5 and TRBJ2-7, with D perhaps TRBD1 (5 bases). CDR3 length: 14 residues. The germline V and J ends were trimmed by 7 bases and 2 bases, with 15 bases remaining between them. Per germline, CDR1 MNHEY and CDR2 SVGAGI. CDR3 protein: CASTLTRGPYEQYF. The CDR3 nucleotides read TGTGCCAGCACCCTAACAAGGGGCCCCTACGAGCAGTACTTC.

This clonotype was detected only a few times. The chain is built from TRBV11-1 and TRBJ2-1; 7 bases fit TRBD2. J was trimmed by 1 base and V by 5 bases; bases with no gene match: 8. The germline V gene encodes CDR1 SGHAT and CDR2 FQDESV (reference sequence). This CDR3 comprises 16 residues. This CDR3 reads CASSPSGLRSYNEQFF. CDR3 nucleotides: TGTGCCAGCAGCCCATCGGGACTACGTTCCTACAATGAGCAGTTCTTC. The whole variable domain, filled in from reference TRBV11-1 and TRBJ2-1, reads EAEVAQSPRYKITEKSQAVAFWCDPISGHATLYWYRQILGQGPELLVQFQDESVVDDSQLPKDRFSAERLKGVDSTLKIQPAELGDSAMYLCASSPSGLRSYNEQFFGPGTRLTVL.

For the CDR3, the DNA is TGTGCCAGTAGTAGGGGCCAAAACTATAATTCACCCCTCCACTTT. Amino acids: CASSRGQNYNSPLHF. The V gene is TRBV19, the J gene TRBJ1-6; TRBD1 is a possible D gene (5 bases). Looked up from germline, CDR1 is LNHDA and CDR2 is SQIVND (reference sequence). The CDR3 contains 15 residues. V was trimmed by 4 bases and J by 3 bases, leaving 10 bases between them.

The rearrangement uses TRBV20-1 and TRBJ2-7; TRBD1 aligns across 8 bases. The germline V gene encodes CDR1 DFQATT and CDR2 SNEGSKA (reference sequence). V lost 0 bases to trimming and J lost 4 bases; unmatched junction nucleotides: 14. The CDR3 has 17 amino acids. This CDR3 is CSARDLSGQGLPYEQYV. In DNA, the CDR3 is TGCAGTGCTAGAGATCTTTCCGGACAGGGATTACCTTACGAGCAGTACGTC.

V and J are TRBV6-6 and TRBJ1-1, with D possibly matching TRBD1 (6 bases). The germline V gene has CDR1 MNHNY and CDR2 SVGAGI (reference sequence). The CDR3 covers 14 residues. The V end was cut by 8 bases, the J end by 0 bases, with 13 bases between. CDR3 sequence (DNA): TGTGCCAGCGGATTTACAGGGATGAACACTGAAGCTTTCTTT. Its translation is CASGFTGMNTEAFF.

With respect to this clonotype: A read error may explain this, as a much larger clone is one base away. V gene TRBV7-8 combines with J gene TRBJ2-1, with 13 bases aligning to TRBD2. V was pared by 1 base and J by 10 bases, with 7 bases of the junction left unmatched. The CDR3 runs 16 residues. The germline V gene encodes CDR1 SGHVS and CDR2 FQNEAQ. The DNA of the CDR3 is TGTGCCAGCAGCTTAGGACTAGCGGGGGGAAGCAAGGAGCAGTTCTTC. Protein: CASSLGLAGGSKEQFF.

The rearrangement links TRBV9 to TRBJ1-4; TRBD1 might be the D (6 bases). Germline CDR1 SGDLS, CDR2 YYNGEE. With 4 bases removed from V and 5 bases from J, the gap between germline ends came to 9 bases. The length of the CDR3 is 13 residues. The CDR3 region has the DNA TGTGCCAGCAGCAAGGGGGGGAATGAAAAACTGTTTTTT. It translates to CASSKGGNEKLFF.

The chain employs TRBV24-1 and TRBJ2-5, with a tentative D call TRBD2 (5 bases). Looked up from germline, CDR1 is KGHDR and CDR2 is SFDVKD. Trimming stripped 2 bases from V and 5 bases from J, with 8 bases between. The CDR3 covers 13 residues. DNA for the CDR3: TGTGCCACCAGTGATTCCCTAGCCGAGACCCAGTACTTC. This codes for CATSDSLAETQYF.

This clonotype has a count of ten or more. The rearrangement links TRBV12-3 or TRBV12-4 to TRBJ2-3, with TRBD1 as a possible D gene (6 bases). The CDR3 extends over 13 amino acids. Trimming shortened V by 5 bases and J by 6 bases, and 12 bases separated the two germline ends. The CDR3 protein is CASSPPGADTQYF. The CDR3 bases are TGTGCCAGCAGTCCCCCAGGGGCTGATACGCAGTATTTT.

In its sample, this clonotype was seen a few times. J is TRBJ1-2 and V is TRBV11-2; D unclear. V was clipped by 4 bases and J by 6 bases, with 21 bases between them. Germline V gene data show CDR1 as SGHAT and CDR2 as FQNNGV. The CDR3 spans 16 residues. CDR3 coding DNA: TGTGCCAGCAGCTCCCCTCTAGAATTTATTGACGATGGCTACACCTTC. It codes for CASSSPLEFIDDGYTF.

This clonotype was found a few times. This chain joins TRBV7-6 and TRBJ1-4; 7 bases are a match to TRBD1. Looked up from germline, CDR1 is SGHVS and CDR2 is FNYEAQ. Trimming removed 8 bases from V and 5 bases from J; junction bases left unmatched: 8. This CDR3 is 14 amino acids long. CDR3 coding DNA: TGTGCCAGCCGATCCACAGGGGTGAATGAAAAACTGTTTTTT. Its protein product is CASRSTGVNEKLFF.

This clonotype was counted between two and nine times. The chain is built from TRBV20-1 and TRBJ2-3; TRBD2 matches at 7 bases. Germline-derived CDR1 and CDR2 are DFQATT and SNEGSKA (reference sequence). The CDR3 sequence is 15 residues long. V dropped 3 bases and J dropped 2; count of bases not matched to a gene: 8. The CDR3 protein is CSASSASGPTDTQYF. CDR3 nucleotide sequence: TGCAGTGCTAGTTCGGCTAGCGGCCCCACAGATACGCAGTATTTT.

This clonotype was seen a handful of times. CDR3 sequence reads: CAISEGPARGGLNHNEQFF. CDR3 DNA sequence: TGTGCCATCAGTGAGGGGCCGGCGCGGGGGGGCCTTAACCACAATGAGCAGTTCTTC. The gene calls are TRBV10-3 and TRBJ2-1; TRBD2 matches 9 bases. The trim removed 2 bases at V and 5 bases at J, leaving 16 bases unmatched. The CDR3 totals 19 residues. Germline lookup yields CDR1 ENHRY and CDR2 SYGVKD.

The rearrangement joins TRBV7-3 to TRBJ1-1; 7 nucleotides line up with TRBD1. The CDR3 covers 16 residues. Germline V gives CDR1 SGHTA, CDR2 FQGTGA. V dropped 3 bases and J dropped 3; count of bases not matched to a gene: 10. The CDR3 here is CASSLRATGLDTEAFF. CDR3 sequence (DNA): TGTGCCAGCAGCTTGAGGGCGACAGGGTTGGACACTGAAGCTTTCTTT.

This rearrangement joins TRBV10-3 to TRBJ2-1; 9 bases map to TRBD2. V shed 8 bases and J 0 bases; nucleotides not matched to a gene: 17. The CDR3 extends over 19 amino acids. Looked up from germline, CDR1 is ENHRY and CDR2 is SYGVKD. The CDR3 sequence: CAIVLRYLAGKSSYNEQFF. In DNA, the CDR3 is TGTGCCATCGTCCTAAGGTACCTAGCGGGGAAAAGCTCCTACAATGAGCAGTTCTTC.

This clonotype was seen many times. The CDR3 here is CASSLTASTDTQYF. The CDR3, as DNA: TGTGCCAGCAGCTTAACGGCAAGCACAGATACGCAGTATTTT. The chain is built from TRBV12-3 or TRBV12-4 and TRBJ2-3; no definite D call. V lost 6 bases and J lost 0, with 10 bases in between. The CDR3 loop spans 14 amino acids.